Described below is a single T cell receptor beta chain sequence and its context. Its binding antigen is unknown. No base-level quality is on record; no much larger clone is a single base apart. This record comes from a study of radiation and T cells in renal cell carcinoma (dated by TCRdb to 2018 to 2021). Regarding the complete study: Samples came from a clinical trial, in which primary renal cell carcinomas received 15 Gy stereotactic body radiation therapy followed by nephrectomy 4 weeks later. In total, 53 samples underwent TCR beta sequencing: approximately 26 tumors plus 27 peripheral blood samples. In the approximately 49 samples combined, several million unique CDR3 nucleotide sequences were found, encoding approximately 2,800,000 unique CDR3 amino acid sequences.

Following the manufacturer's recommendations, the immunoSEQ kit was used to generate TCR beta libraries from genomic DNA. To prepare libraries, a first multiplex PCR with proprietary primers was run, followed by a second PCR that added unique barcodes, and a bead cleanup was done after each round. A positive control reaction and a negative control reaction, both provided in the kit, were run with every batch of samples. The final libraries underwent checking on an Agilent 4200 TapeStation D1000 ScreenTape, volumetric pooling, and quantification by qPCR. An Illumina NextSeq500 fitted with a MidOutput 150-cycle cartridge performed the sequencing, running 156 Read1 cycles and 15 Index1 cycles with the kit's custom primers. The pooled library was loaded at 0.8 to 1 pM with an approximately 20% PhiX control spike-in. In the paper's pipeline: Vendor-processed data were analyzed in R, with a clonotype defined as all T cells sharing the same CDR3 nucleotide sequence. For clone abundance analyses, frequencies were normalized to the 10,000 most abundant clones per sample. Before analysis, public T cell clones were removed, and these numbered fewer than five per sample on average. A difference in abundance of at least 32-fold between compartments was used to define tumor-enriched and baseline blood-enriched clonotypes. Clonotypes expanded or contracted between blood time points were identified with a beta-binomial differential abundance model. Tumor-blood repertoire similarity was measured with the Baroni-Urbani and Buser coefficient, and groups were compared using two-tailed Wilcoxon tests in R. TCRdb mirrors the immuneACCESS table, restricted to in-frame sequences. Some clones are absent from its copies; in checked studies, under half trace to an unresolved V gene, and the reason for the others is unknown. The V and J calls and clone size are taken from that table; D and trimming were inferred from the DNA. The table for this sample lists approximately 120,000 clones; approximately 80% of them were counted only once. The ten largest clones add up to under 4% of the sample.

Overall results and qualifications from the work: In blood, the top tumor clonotypes increased between baseline and 2 weeks post-radiation and then shrank by 4 weeks, which suggests that tumor-resident clones expanded only transiently. Tracking of blood repertoire dynamics stopped at about 4 weeks after treatment, with no follow-up past that point. Because no pretreatment tumor biopsies were available, whether clonotypes were present in the tumor at baseline could not be determined. Effects of radiation dose or scheduling on the TCR repertoire could not be addressed with the single-armed trial design.

The time point label, read with the paper, signifies: baseline pretreatment blood. The sample's treatment or condition label is to be understood as: 15 Gy SBRT to primary tumor, nephrectomy 4 weeks later. To follow tumor-enriched clonotypes, serial peripheral blood was collected from radiation-treated patients at baseline and at 2 weeks and 4 weeks after SBRT. All patients had renal cell carcinoma with clear cell pathology. Genomic DNA for TCR sequencing was prepared using the QIAamp DNA Blood Mini Kit (Qiagen). Only samples passing all quality control checks were included in the analyses. From the germline V gene (reference sequence), CDR1 is SGHKS and CDR2 is YYEKEE. V loses 0 bases, J loses 2 bases, and the germline ends lie 12 bases apart. From its cysteine to its phenylalanine, the CDR3 spans 16 amino acids. The retained sequence is limited to the CDR3, 48 bases, with the frame set at the first base.

The sequence is built from TRBV5-5 and TRBJ1-3, with no confidently assigned D gene. Source: blood, taken from a patient whose treatment included radiotherapy and nephrectomy. The source is a woman aged 55-70 years with renal cell carcinoma. The DNA sequence is given as TGTGCCAGCAGCTTGGAACTCCCCGGGGCTGGAAACACCATATATTTT. Its amino acids are CASSLELPGAGNTIYF.